This is a list of T cell receptor beta chains from one sample in a study of cytomegalovirus exposure and HLA in healthy donors. Libraries were prepared by immunoSEQ multiplex PCR; TCRdb keeps only in-frame clonotypes and omits some of them. The sample yields approximately 140,000 clones, 78% seen once. Material for sequencing was PBMCs. All receptors come from a middle-aged woman in good health and CMV-seronegative. The CDR3 runs from the conserved cysteine through the conserved F or W. A D gene is named only where the DNA matches it firmly. Not all rows give a size; the values are once, few, many and, for expanded clones, a class.

v_gene: TRBV7-9
j_gene: TRBJ2-1
abundance: .
d_gene: .
CDR3aa: CASSLLSGGYNEQFF
CDR3nt: TGTGCCAGCAGCTTACTTAGCGGAGGATACAATGAGCAGTTCTTC

v_gene: TRBV27
j_gene: TRBJ2-7
abundance: .
d_gene: .
CDR3aa: CASSVGGTSQYEQYF
CDR3nt: TGTGCCAGCTCAGTTGGGGGGACGTCCCAGTACGAGCAGTACTTC

v_gene: TRBV5-1
j_gene: TRBJ1-1
abundance: .
d_gene: .
CDR3aa: CASSLTTDPIEAFF
CDR3nt: TGCGCCAGCAGCCTAACGACAGATCCAATTGAAGCTTTCTTT

v_gene: TRBV19
j_gene: TRBJ2-7
abundance: once
d_gene: TRBD2
CDR3aa: CASSQTSGSGEQYF
CDR3nt: TGTGCCAGTAGTCAGACTAGCGGGAGCGGCGAGCAGTACTTC

v_gene: TRBV7-9
j_gene: TRBJ2-2
abundance: .
d_gene: TRBD2
CDR3aa: CASSQGLGNTGELFF
CDR3nt: TGTGCCAGCAGCCAGGGACTAGGGAACACCGGGGAGCTGTTTTTT

v_gene: TRBV29-1
j_gene: TRBJ2-4
abundance: .
d_gene: .
CDR3aa: CSGGDAKNIQYF
CDR3nt: TGCAGCGGCGGGGACGCCAAAAACATTCAGTACTTC

v_gene: TRBV27
j_gene: TRBJ2-2
abundance: .
d_gene: TRBD2
CDR3aa: CASSFRGLAAGELFF
CDR3nt: TGTGCCAGCAGTTTCCGCGGACTAGCTGCCGGGGAGCTGTTTTTT

v_gene: TRBV25-1
j_gene: TRBJ2-2
abundance: .
d_gene: .
CDR3aa: CASTLGGGGTGELFF
CDR3nt: TGTGCCAGTACCCTCGGGGGCGGGGGCACCGGGGAGCTGTTTTTT

v_gene: TRBV5-6
j_gene: TRBJ1-5
abundance: once
d_gene: .
CDR3aa: CASSLEGRGQPQHF
CDR3nt: TGTGCCAGCAGCTTGGAGGGGAGGGGCCAGCCCCAGCATTTT

v_gene: TRBV15
j_gene: TRBJ1-1
abundance: .
d_gene: .
CDR3aa: CATSMSDVLTEAFF
CDR3nt: TGTGCCACCAGCATGTCAGATGTTCTGACTGAAGCTTTCTTT

v_gene: TRBV5-1
j_gene: TRBJ2-2
abundance: .
d_gene: TRBD1
CDR3aa: CASRFSGTGLSTGELFF
CDR3nt: TGCGCCAGCAGGTTCTCCGGGACAGGGTTAAGCACCGGGGAGCTGTTTTTT

v_gene: TRBV7-9
j_gene: TRBJ2-2
abundance: .
d_gene: TRBD1
CDR3aa: CASSTGTGLTGELFF
CDR3nt: TGTGCCAGCAGCACTGGGACAGGGCTCACCGGGGAGCTGTTTTTT

v_gene: TRBV28
j_gene: TRBJ2-5
abundance: few
d_gene: .
CDR3aa: CASSFRAGRETQYF
CDR3nt: TGTGCCAGCAGTTTTAGGGCAGGGCGGGAGACCCAGTACTTC

v_gene: TRBV27
j_gene: TRBJ1-2
abundance: .
d_gene: .
CDR3aa: CASTPRGGDSSYGYTF
CDR3nt: TGTGCCAGCACCCCTCGGGGGGGCGATAGCTCTTATGGCTACACCTTC

v_gene: TRBV9
j_gene: TRBJ2-1
abundance: .
d_gene: TRBD2
CDR3aa: CASSVGAGAYNEQFF
CDR3nt: TGTGCCAGCAGCGTAGGGGCGGGAGCTTACAATGAGCAGTTCTTC

v_gene: TRBV30
j_gene: TRBJ2-7
abundance: few
d_gene: .
CDR3aa: CAWRIPFAVEQYF
CDR3nt: TGTGCCTGGAGGATCCCCTTTGCGGTCGAGCAGTACTTC

v_gene: TRBV5-4
j_gene: TRBJ1-4
abundance: .
d_gene: TRBD1
CDR3aa: CASSQDRALEKLFF
CDR3nt: TGTGCCAGCAGCCAGGACAGGGCCCTTGAAAAACTGTTTTTT

v_gene: TRBV7-9
j_gene: TRBJ1-1
abundance: few
d_gene: TRBD1
CDR3aa: CASTRDRGGAEAFF
CDR3nt: TGTGCCAGCACCAGGGACAGGGGGGGTGCTGAAGCTTTCTTT

v_gene: TRBV5-8
j_gene: TRBJ1-2
abundance: .
d_gene: .
CDR3aa: CASSLDIYGYTF
CDR3nt: TGTGCCAGCAGCTTGGACATCTATGGCTACACCTTC

v_gene: TRBV28
j_gene: TRBJ1-2
abundance: .
d_gene: TRBD1
CDR3aa: CASSFSDRVYGYTF
CDR3nt: TGTGCCAGCAGTTTCTCGGACAGGGTATATGGCTACACCTTC

v_gene: TRBV25-1
j_gene: TRBJ2-7
abundance: .
d_gene: TRBD1
CDR3aa: CASTPPGQAYEQYF
CDR3nt: TGTGCCAGCACCCCACCGGGACAGGCCTACGAGCAGTACTTC

v_gene: TRBV5-4
j_gene: TRBJ2-5
abundance: .
d_gene: .
CDR3aa: CASRPFGGAKETQYF
CDR3nt: TGTGCCAGCAGACCATTTGGGGGGGCGAAAGAGACCCAGTACTTC

v_gene: TRBV4-1
j_gene: TRBJ2-7
abundance: once
d_gene: TRBD1
CDR3aa: CASSQGTGGWEQYF
CDR3nt: TGCGCCAGCAGCCAAGGGACAGGGGGGTGGGAGCAGTACTTC

v_gene: TRBV2
j_gene: TRBJ2-5
abundance: .
d_gene: TRBD1
CDR3aa: CASRGQVGQEAQYF
CDR3nt: TGTGCCAGCAGAGGACAGGTCGGCCAAGAGGCCCAGTACTTC

v_gene: TRBV28
j_gene: TRBJ1-5
abundance: .
d_gene: .
CDR3aa: CASVEGVGNQPQHF
CDR3nt: TGTGCCAGCGTTGAAGGGGTAGGCAATCAGCCCCAGCATTTT

v_gene: TRBV19
j_gene: TRBJ1-1
abundance: .
d_gene: .
CDR3aa: CASSIAGRGSTEAFF
CDR3nt: TGTGCCAGTAGTATAGCTGGCAGGGGTTCCACTGAAGCTTTCTTT

v_gene: TRBV30
j_gene: TRBJ2-7
abundance: .
d_gene: .
CDR3aa: CAWSYGAGYEQYF
CDR3nt: TGTGCCTGGAGTTATGGGGCAGGGTACGAGCAGTACTTC

v_gene: TRBV10-3
j_gene: TRBJ2-7
abundance: .
d_gene: TRBD2
CDR3aa: CAISEREGAGGEQYF
CDR3nt: TGTGCCATCAGTGAGCGGGAGGGTGCGGGTGGCGAGCAGTACTTC

v_gene: TRBV11-2
j_gene: TRBJ1-3
abundance: .
d_gene: TRBD1
CDR3aa: CASSLGPGGRGNTIYF
CDR3nt: TGTGCCAGCAGCTTGGGGCCAGGGGGCCGGGGGAACACCATATATTTT

v_gene: TRBV7-9
j_gene: TRBJ2-5
abundance: once
d_gene: .
CDR3aa: CASSPTGKETQYF
CDR3nt: TGTGCCAGCAGCCCGACAGGAAAAGAGACCCAGTACTTC

v_gene: TRBV28
j_gene: TRBJ2-4
abundance: once
d_gene: .
CDR3aa: CASQLAKNSQYF
CDR3nt: TGTGCAAGTCAGCTAGCCAAAAACAGTCAGTACTTC

v_gene: TRBV2
j_gene: TRBJ2-3
abundance: .
d_gene: TRBD2
CDR3aa: CASSGGGRSTDTQYF
CDR3nt: TGTGCCAGCAGTGGAGGCGGGAGGAGTACAGATACGCAGTATTTT

v_gene: TRBV9
j_gene: TRBJ2-3
abundance: .
d_gene: TRBD2
CDR3aa: CASSVPSKRGRASTDTQYF
CDR3nt: TGTGCCAGCAGCGTACCTTCTAAGCGGGGGAGGGCAAGCACAGATACGCAGTATTTT

v_gene: TRBV6-5
j_gene: TRBJ1-2
abundance: .
d_gene: TRBD1
CDR3aa: CASSEGQGANGYTF
CDR3nt: TGTGCCAGCAGTGAAGGCCAGGGGGCGAATGGCTACACCTTC

v_gene: TRBV5-8
j_gene: TRBJ1-1
abundance: once
d_gene: .
CDR3aa: CASSLAPRTEAFF
CDR3nt: TGTGCCAGCAGCTTGGCCCCGCGCACTGAAGCTTTCTTT

v_gene: TRBV7-6
j_gene: TRBJ2-1
abundance: .
d_gene: TRBD1
CDR3aa: CASSFDRGRNNEQFF
CDR3nt: TGTGCCAGCAGCTTCGACAGGGGGCGAAACAATGAGCAGTTCTTC

v_gene: TRBV21-1
j_gene: TRBJ1-2
abundance: .
d_gene: .
CDR3aa: CASRVHGTPNGYTF
CDR3nt: TGTGCCAGCAGGGTACATGGGACACCGAATGGCTACACCTTC

v_gene: TRBV25-1
j_gene: TRBJ2-1
abundance: .
d_gene: TRBD1
CDR3aa: CASSDPGQGADEQFF
CDR3nt: TGTGCCAGCAGTGATCCGGGACAGGGGGCTGATGAGCAGTTCTTC

v_gene: TRBV9
j_gene: TRBJ2-1
abundance: once
d_gene: .
CDR3aa: CASSVESGALMGGEQFF
CDR3nt: TGTGCCAGCAGCGTAGAGTCAGGGGCGCTAATGGGCGGTGAGCAGTTCTTC

v_gene: TRBV5-1
j_gene: TRBJ2-4
abundance: .
d_gene: .
CDR3aa: CASSLDLPAKNSQYF
CDR3nt: TGCGCCAGCAGCTTGGATCTGCCAGCCAAAAACAGTCAGTACTTC

v_gene: TRBV19
j_gene: TRBJ2-7
abundance: .
d_gene: .
CDR3aa: CASSTGNYYEQYF
CDR3nt: TGTGCCAGTAGCACCGGGAACTACTACGAGCAGTACTTC

v_gene: TRBV6-5
j_gene: TRBJ1-6
abundance: .
d_gene: .
CDR3aa: CASRGPGANSPLHF
CDR3nt: TGTGCCAGTCGAGGCCCTGGGGCGAATTCACCCCTCCACTTT

v_gene: TRBV28
j_gene: TRBJ1-3
abundance: .
d_gene: .
CDR3aa: CASSLSGAGNTIYF
CDR3nt: TGTGCCAGCAGTTTATCTGGAGCGGGAAACACCATATATTTT

v_gene: TRBV7-8
j_gene: TRBJ2-7
abundance: .
d_gene: TRBD1
CDR3aa: CASSPPLTGSYEQYF
CDR3nt: TGTGCCAGCAGCCCCCCCCTGACAGGGTCCTACGAGCAGTACTTC

v_gene: TRBV6-1
j_gene: TRBJ2-2
abundance: .
d_gene: TRBD1
CDR3aa: CASFKTGGTGELFF
CDR3nt: TGTGCCAGCTTTAAGACAGGGGGCACCGGGGAGCTGTTTTTT